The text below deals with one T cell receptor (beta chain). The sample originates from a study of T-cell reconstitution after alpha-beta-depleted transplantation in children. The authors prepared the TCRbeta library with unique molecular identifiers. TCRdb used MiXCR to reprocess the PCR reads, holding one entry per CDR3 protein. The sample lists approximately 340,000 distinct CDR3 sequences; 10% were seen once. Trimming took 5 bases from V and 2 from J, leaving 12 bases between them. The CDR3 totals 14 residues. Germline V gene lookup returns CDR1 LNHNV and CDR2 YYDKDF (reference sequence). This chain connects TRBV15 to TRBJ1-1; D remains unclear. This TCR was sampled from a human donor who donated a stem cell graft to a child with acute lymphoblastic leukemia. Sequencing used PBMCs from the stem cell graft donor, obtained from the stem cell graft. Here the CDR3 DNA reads TGTGCCACCAGCTCCCTGCGAGGAAACACTGAAGCTTTCTTT. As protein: CATSSLRGNTEAFF.